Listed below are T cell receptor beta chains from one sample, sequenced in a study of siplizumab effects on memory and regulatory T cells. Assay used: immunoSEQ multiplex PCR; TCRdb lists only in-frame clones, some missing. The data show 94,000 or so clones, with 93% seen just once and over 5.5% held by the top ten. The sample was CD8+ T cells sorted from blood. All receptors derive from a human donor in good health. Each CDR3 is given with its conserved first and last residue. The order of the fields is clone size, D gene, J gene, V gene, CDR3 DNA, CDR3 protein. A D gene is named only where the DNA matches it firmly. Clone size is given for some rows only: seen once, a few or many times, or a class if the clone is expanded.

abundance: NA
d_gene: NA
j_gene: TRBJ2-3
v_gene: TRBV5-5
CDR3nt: TGTGCCAGCAGCTTGGAGCGGATTAGCACAGATACGCAGTATTTT
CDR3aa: CASSLERISTDTQYF

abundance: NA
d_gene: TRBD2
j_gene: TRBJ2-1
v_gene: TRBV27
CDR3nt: TGTGCCAGCAGACTTAGCGGGTACAATGAGCAGTTCTTC
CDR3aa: CASRLSGYNEQFF

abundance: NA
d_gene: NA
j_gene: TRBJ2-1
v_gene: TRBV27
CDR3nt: TGTGCCAGCAGCCGATACCAAAGCTCCTACAATGAGCAGTTCTTC
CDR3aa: CASSRYQSSYNEQFF

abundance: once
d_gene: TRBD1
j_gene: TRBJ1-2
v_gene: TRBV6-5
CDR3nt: TGTGCCAGCAGTTACACGACAGGGATTGGCTATGGCTACACCTTC
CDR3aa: CASSYTTGIGYGYTF

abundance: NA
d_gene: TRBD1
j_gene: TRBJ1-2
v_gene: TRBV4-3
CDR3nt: TGCGCCAGCAGCCAAGATCAGGGGGCGGGGAGAGGCTACACCTTC
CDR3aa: CASSQDQGAGRGYTF

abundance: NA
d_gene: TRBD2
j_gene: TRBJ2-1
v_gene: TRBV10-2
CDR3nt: TGCGCCAGCGATAAAAGCGGGGGCCTCTCCTACAATGAGCAGTTCTTC
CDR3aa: CASDKSGGLSYNEQFF

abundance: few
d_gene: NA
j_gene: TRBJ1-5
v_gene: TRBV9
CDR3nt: TGTGCCAGCAGCGTAGCCTCAAATCAGCCCCAGCATTTT
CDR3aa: CASSVASNQPQHF

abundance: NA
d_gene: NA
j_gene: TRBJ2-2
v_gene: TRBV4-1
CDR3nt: TGCGCCAGCAGCCATTCCGGGAACACCGGGGAGCTGTTTTTT
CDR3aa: CASSHSGNTGELFF

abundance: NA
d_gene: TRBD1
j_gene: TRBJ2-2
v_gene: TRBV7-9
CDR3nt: TGTGCCAGCAGCCCGACAGGGTCAGGCACCGGGGAGCTGTTTTTT
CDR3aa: CASSPTGSGTGELFF

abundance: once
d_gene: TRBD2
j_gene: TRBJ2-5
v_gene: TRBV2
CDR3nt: TGTGCCAGCAGGGAGGGACTAGCGGGTCCAGAGACCCAGTACTTC
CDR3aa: CASREGLAGPETQYF

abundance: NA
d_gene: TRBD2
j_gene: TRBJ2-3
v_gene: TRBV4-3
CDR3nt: TGCGCCAGCAGCCAGACTAGCGGGAGGGCCTTCACAGATACGCAGTATTTT
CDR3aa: CASSQTSGRAFTDTQYF

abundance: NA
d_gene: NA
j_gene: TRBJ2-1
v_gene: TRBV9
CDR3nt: TGTGCCAGCAGCCCATGGGGGTCAGACACCTACAATGAGCAGTTCTTC
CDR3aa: CASSPWGSDTYNEQFF

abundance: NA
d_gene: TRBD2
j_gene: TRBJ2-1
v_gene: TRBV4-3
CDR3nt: TGCGCCAGCAGCCAAGATCCCAGCGGGAGGGATGAGCAGTTCTTC
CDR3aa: CASSQDPSGRDEQFF

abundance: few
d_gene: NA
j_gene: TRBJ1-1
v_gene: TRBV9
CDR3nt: TGTGCCAGCAGCTCCTCTGGGGCAAACACTGAAGCTTTCTTT
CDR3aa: CASSSSGANTEAFF

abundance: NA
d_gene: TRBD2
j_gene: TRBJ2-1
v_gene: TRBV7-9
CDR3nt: TGTGCCAGCAGCTTAAGCGGGATAAGGAACAATGAGCAGTTCTTC
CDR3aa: CASSLSGIRNNEQFF

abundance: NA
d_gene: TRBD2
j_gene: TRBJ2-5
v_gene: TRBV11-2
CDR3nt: TGTGCCAGCAGCTTAGGCTTCCTAGCGGGGGAGTACCAAGAGACCCAGTACTTC
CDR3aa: CASSLGFLAGEYQETQYF

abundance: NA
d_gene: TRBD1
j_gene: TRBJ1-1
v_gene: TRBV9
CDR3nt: TGTGCCAGCAGCGTAGGGGACAGGGCATTTTATACTGAAGCTTTCTTT
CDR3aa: CASSVGDRAFYTEAFF

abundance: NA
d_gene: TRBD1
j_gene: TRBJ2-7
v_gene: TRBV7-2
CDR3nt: TGTGCCAGCAGCTTGACCGGGACAGGGGCCTACGAGCAGTACTTC
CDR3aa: CASSLTGTGAYEQYF

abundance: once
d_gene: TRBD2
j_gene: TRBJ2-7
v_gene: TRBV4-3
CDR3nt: TGCGCCAGCAGCCAAGATCTAGCGGGAGTCTACGAGCAGTACTTC
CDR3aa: CASSQDLAGVYEQYF

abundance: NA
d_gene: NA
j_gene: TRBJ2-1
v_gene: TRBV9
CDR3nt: TGTGCCAGCAGCGTAGAGGACTACATGGGAAATGAGCAGTTCTTC
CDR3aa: CASSVEDYMGNEQFF

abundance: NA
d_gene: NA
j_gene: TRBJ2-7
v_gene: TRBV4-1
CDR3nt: TGCGCCAGCAGCCAATTAAGGGGGAACCACGAGCAGTACTTC
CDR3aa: CASSQLRGNHEQYF

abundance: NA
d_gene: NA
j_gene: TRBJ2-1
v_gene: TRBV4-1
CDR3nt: TGCGCCAGCAGCCAAGAGCCCCCCAGCGCCTCCTACAATGAGCAGTTCTTC
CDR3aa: CASSQEPPSASYNEQFF

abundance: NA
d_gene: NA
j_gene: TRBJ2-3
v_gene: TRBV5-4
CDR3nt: TGTGCCAGCAGCTTGGATCCGGGGACCCGCACAGATACGCAGTATTTT
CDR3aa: CASSLDPGTRTDTQYF

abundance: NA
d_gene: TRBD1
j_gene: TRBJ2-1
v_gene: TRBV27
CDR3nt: TGTGCCAGCAGTCCCGCCAAGGGGGCGCGGAATGAGCAGTTCTTC
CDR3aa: CASSPAKGARNEQFF

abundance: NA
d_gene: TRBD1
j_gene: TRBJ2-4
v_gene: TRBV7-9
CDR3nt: TGTGCCAGCAGCTTACCCGGACAGGGGACGAGAAACATTCAGTACTTC
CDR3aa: CASSLPGQGTRNIQYF

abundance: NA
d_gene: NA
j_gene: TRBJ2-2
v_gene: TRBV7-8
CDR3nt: TGTGCCAGCAGCCCGGTCTCCGGGGAGCTGTTTTTT
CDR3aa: CASSPVSGELFF

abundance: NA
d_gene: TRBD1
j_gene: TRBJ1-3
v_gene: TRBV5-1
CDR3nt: TGCGCCAGCAGCCTCAGGGGGTCCGACGGAAACACCATATATTTT
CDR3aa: CASSLRGSDGNTIYF

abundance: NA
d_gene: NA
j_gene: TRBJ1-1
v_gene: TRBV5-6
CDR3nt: TGTGCCAGCAGCCTGACAGTGAACACTGAAGCTTTCTTT
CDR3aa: CASSLTVNTEAFF

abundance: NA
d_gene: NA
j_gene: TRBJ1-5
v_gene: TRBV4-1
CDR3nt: TGCGCCAGCAGCCTCGAACCCCTAAGCAATCAGCCCCAGCATTTT
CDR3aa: CASSLEPLSNQPQHF

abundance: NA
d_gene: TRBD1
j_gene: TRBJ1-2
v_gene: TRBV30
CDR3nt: TGTGCCTGGGATTGGACAGGTTCTAACTATGGCTACACCTTC
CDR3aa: CAWDWTGSNYGYTF

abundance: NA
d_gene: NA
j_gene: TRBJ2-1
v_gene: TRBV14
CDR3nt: TGTGCCAGCAGCCAACTCGCGGGGAGCTCCTACAATGAGCAGTTCTTC
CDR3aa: CASSQLAGSSYNEQFF